This paragraph covers one T cell receptor beta chain sequence. V was clipped by 1 base and J by 0 bases, with 8 bases between them. CDR3 length equals 15 residues. Per germline, CDR1 SGHRS and CDR2 YFSETQ. The data originate from a study of blood T cell repertoires in COVID-19. Study-wide context: The United States, Italy and Spain supplied acute and convalescent COVID-19 samples. Sample material is recorded as cDNA or gDNA derived from T cells, B-cell-depleted T cells, or PBMCs.

How the authors handled the data: How many nucleated cells were present was estimated from reference gene primer amplification. The assay was immunoSEQ multiplex PCR, and TCRdb's table has in-frame clones only and misses some. That table supplies the V and J calls and clone size; D and trimming were determined from the DNA. This table holds 150,000 to 200,000 clones, approximately 86% found once. The chain joins TRBV5-1 to TRBJ1-3; no firm D call. This clonotype was sampled from an elderly woman with acute or convalescent COVID-19. Specimen: peripheral blood. The CDR3 coding sequence is TGCGCCAGCAGCTTGTTACCCGGCTCTGGAAACACCATATATTTT. This codes for CASSLLPGSGNTIYF.